Following are 24 T cell receptor beta chains from one sample sequenced in a study of response to subunit inactivated influenza vaccine. One entry per CDR3 protein, called by TCRdb with MiXCR from the RT-PCR reads. The sample lists under 800,000 distinct CDR3 sequences; approximately 15% were seen once. This sample comprised PBMCs from blood, obtained approximately 15 days before vaccination. These TCRs come from a man in his fifties or sixties who received an inactivated influenza vaccine.

This clonotype was recorded many times. The chain employs TRBV20-1 and TRBJ2-7; 14 bases fit TRBD2. Germline V gene data show CDR1 as DFQATT and CDR2 as SNEGSKA (reference sequence). The CDR3 contains 15 residues. After removal of 3 bases from V and 2 bases from J, the junction contained 3 bases not matched to a gene. The DNA of the CDR3 is TGCAGTGCTAGCCCGACTAGCGGGAGGGCCTACGAGCAGTACTTC. This gives the protein CSASPTSGRAYEQYF.

The gene calls are TRBV7-2 and TRBJ2-5, with TRBD2 identical over 10 bases. The junction had 10 bases not matched to a gene; V was cut back by 4 bases and J by 5 bases. The CDR3 has 16 amino acids. Germline V gene data show CDR1 as SGHTA and CDR2 as FQGNSA. CDR3 in amino acids: CASSSPGLAKWETQYF. The CDR3 DNA follows: TGTGCCAGCAGCTCCCCGGGACTAGCGAAGTGGGAGACCCAGTACTTC. Filled out from reference TRBV7-2 and TRBJ2-5, the complete variable domain reads GAGVSQSPSNKVTEKGKDVELRCDPISGHTALYWYRQSLGQGLEFLIYFQGNSAPDKSGLPSDRFSAERTGGSVSTLTIQRTQQEDSAVYLCASSSPGLAKWETQYFGPGTRLLVL.

The chain carries TRBV4-2 and TRBJ1-1; 9 nucleotides align to TRBD1. J was trimmed by 3 bases and V by 4 bases; bases with no gene match: 9. The CDR3 is 16 amino acids. Germline assignment: CDR1 LGHNA and CDR2 YNFKEQ. The chain's CDR3 is CASSRELGQGYTEAFF. The CDR3 region has the DNA TGTGCCAGCAGCCGCGAACTGGGACAGGGATACACTGAAGCTTTCTTT.

This clonotype was seen a handful of times. The chain links TRBV7-9 to TRBJ2-3; D is unclear. The CDR3 spans 15 residues. Trimming shortened V by 3 bases and J by 2 bases, and 12 bases separated the two germline ends. Germline V lookup: CDR1 SEHNR, CDR2 FQNEAQ (reference sequence). The CDR3 here is CASSLTYRLTDTQYF. The CDR3 coding sequence is TGTGCCAGCAGCTTGACCTACCGCCTCACAGATACGCAGTATTTT.

This clonotype was seen many times. CDR3: CASSFRREAFF. The DNA for the CDR3 is TGTGCCAGCAGTTTCCGGCGTGAAGCTTTCTTT. The chain joins TRBV12-3 or TRBV12-4 to TRBJ1-1, with D unclear. The CDR3 spans 11 residues. V was shortened by 3 bases and J by 7 bases, with 6 bases between the two germline ends.

This clonotype has more than one count but fewer than ten. The rearrangement links TRBV10-3 to TRBJ2-3, with TRBD2 as a possible D gene (6 bases). The CDR3 is made up of 13 amino acids. Looked up from germline, CDR1 is ENHRY and CDR2 is SYGVKD. V was cut by 6 bases and J by 6 bases, with 13 bases left in between. CDR3 amino acids: CAIRGTAGDTQYF. The DNA for the CDR3 is TGTGCCATCAGAGGGACCGCGGGGGATACGCAGTATTTT.

This clonotype was counted between two and nine times. The V call is TRBV24-1, the J call TRBJ2-3; 8 bases align to TRBD2. CDR3 size: 15 residues. The V gene's germline CDR1 is KGHDR and CDR2 SFDVKD. Germline trimming cut 7 bases from V and 4 bases from J; bases unmatched to any gene: 9. The DNA for the CDR3 is TGTGCCACCAGCTGGGCGGGGGGCCTGCCAGATACGCAGTATTTT. Protein product: CATSWAGGLPDTQYF.

This clonotype was recorded a few times. The chain combines TRBV5-1 with TRBJ2-1; 10 bases map to TRBD2. V was pared by 0 bases and J by 3 bases, with 6 bases of the junction left unmatched. CDR3 length equals 17 residues. Germline CDR1 is SGHRS and CDR2 is YFSETQ. CDR3 nucleotide sequence: TGCGCCAGCAGCTTGGAGTCTAGCGGGAGTTTCTACAATGAGCAGTTCTTC. It translates to CASSLESSGSFYNEQFF.

The chain is built from TRBV6-2 or TRBV6-3 and TRBJ2-5; D is ambiguous. V was pared by 0 bases and J by 6 bases, with 2 bases between. Germline values: CDR1 MNHEY, CDR2 SVGEGT. This CDR3 is built from 11 residues. CDR3 sequence reads: CASSYSQTQYF. CDR3 DNA: TGTGCCAGCAGTTACTCGCAGACCCAGTACTTC.

The V gene is TRBV6-2 or TRBV6-3, the J gene TRBJ2-2; either TRBD1 or TRBD2 may supply D (6 bases each). Germline CDR1 and CDR2: MNHEY and SVGEGT. The ends were cut back, 6 bases at V and 9 bases at J, with 14 bases in the middle. CDR3 length: 13 residues. The chain's CDR3 is CASRRAGGRELFF. CDR3 in DNA: TGTGCCAGCAGAAGAGCTGGGGGGCGGGAGCTGTTTTTT.

V gene TRBV11-2 combines with J gene TRBJ2-3; 9 nucleotides match TRBD2. The germline V gene has CDR1 SGHAT and CDR2 FQNNGV. V lost 3 bases to trimming and J lost 8 bases; unmatched junction nucleotides: 9. The CDR3 has 15 amino acids. The CDR3 DNA sequence: TGTGCCAGCAGCTTGGTAGCGGGGGCACTTGGTACGCAGTATTTT. It codes for CASSLVAGALGTQYF.

The rearrangement uses TRBV20-1 and TRBJ1-5; D uncertain. The length of the CDR3 is 12 residues. Trimming took 5 bases from V and 7 from J, leaving 12 bases between them. Germline values: CDR1 DFQATT, CDR2 SNEGSKA (reference sequence). In DNA, the CDR3 is TGCAGTGCTCGCAAAGGGCGCCAGCCCCAGCATTTT. This codes for CSARKGRQPQHF.

In its sample, this clonotype was seen a few times. The chain combines TRBV3-1 with TRBJ2-7, with 10 bases identical to TRBD1. After removal of 0 bases from V and 5 bases from J, the junction contained 7 bases not matched to a gene. The CDR3 totals 16 residues. The germline CDR1 and CDR2 sequences are LGHDT and YNNKEL (reference sequence). The CDR3 is CASSQDLGTGDNEQYF. CDR3 DNA: TGTGCCAGCAGCCAAGATCTAGGGACAGGGGACAACGAGCAGTACTTC.

This clonotype was seen at least ten times. The chain has TRBV7-2 and TRBJ2-5; TRBD2 matches at 12 bases. Germline V CDR1 and CDR2: SGHTA, FQGNSA. The CDR3 extends over 14 amino acids. Trimming cost V 6 bases and J 6 bases; bases outside gene matches: 5. The CDR3 DNA follows: TGTGCCAGCAGACCGACTAGCGGGGGCAAGACCCAGTACTTC. Translation: CASRPTSGGKTQYF.

The chain joins TRBV4-3 to TRBJ2-7; 8 positions match TRBD1. This CDR3 contains 16 residues. The junction had 7 bases not matched to a gene; V was cut back by 0 bases and J by 3 bases. Germline assignment: CDR1 LGHNA and CDR2 YSLEER. DNA for the CDR3: TGCGCCAGCAGCCAAGATCTAGGGACAGGCGTCTACGAGCAGTACTTC. Its translation is CASSQDLGTGVYEQYF.

The J gene is TRBJ2-7, the V gene TRBV15; D not resolved. Trimming cost V 0 bases and J 2 bases, with 8 bases left between them. The CDR3 sequence is 14 residues long. Germline CDR1 reads LNHNV; CDR2 reads YYDKDF (reference sequence). The CDR3 sequence is CATSRDLGTYEQYF. For the CDR3, the DNA is TGTGCCACCAGCAGAGATTTAGGGACCTACGAGCAGTACTTC.

This clonotype has just a few counts. The chain couples TRBV10-3 to TRBJ1-2; D is uncertain. Germline V lookup: CDR1 ENHRY, CDR2 SYGVKD. The CDR3 spans 13 residues. Deletions cut 4 bases from V and 2 bases from J, with 8 bases between. CDR3 residues: CAISVEGNYGYTF. CDR3 DNA: TGTGCCATCAGTGTGGAGGGAAACTATGGCTACACCTTC.

The chain carries TRBV5-1 and TRBJ1-4, with 7 bases that match TRBD1. CDR1 is SGHRS and CDR2 is YFSETQ in the germline V gene. This CDR3 is 15 amino acids long. V gave up 0 bases and J gave up 8 bases; unmatched junction bases: 7. The CDR3 region is CASSLVNRGGEKLFF. Here the CDR3 DNA reads TGCGCCAGCAGCTTGGTCAACAGGGGCGGCGAAAAACTGTTTTTT.

The chain combines TRBV29-1 with TRBJ2-7; 7 nucleotides align to TRBD2. Trimming removed 6 bases from V and 0 bases from J; junction bases left unmatched: 5. This CDR3 comprises 13 residues. From germline, CDR1 is SQVTM and CDR2 ANQGSEA. The CDR3 bases are TGCAGCGTCTCTAGCGGACTCTCCTACGAGCAGTACTTC. Its translation: CSVSSGLSYEQYF.

V is TRBV18 and J is TRBJ2-7, with D hard to call. This CDR3 contains 14 residues. V was clipped by 0 bases and J by 2 bases, with 8 bases between them. CDR1 is KGHSH, CDR2 LQKENI, per germline. CDR3 nucleotides: TGTGCCAGCTCACCACCGGCACAAGCCTACGAGCAGTACTTC. As protein: CASSPPAQAYEQYF.

This clonotype was picked up a small number of times. The chain combines TRBV12-3 or TRBV12-4 with TRBJ2-2, with TRBD1 as a possible D gene (5 bases). The CDR3 consists of 15 residues. V was cut by 4 bases and J by 3 bases, with 12 bases left in between. CDR3 DNA sequence: TGTGCCAGCAGTTATGGCAGGGTGGACACCGGGGAGCTGTTTTTT. It yields the protein CASSYGRVDTGELFF.

This clonotype has more than one count but fewer than ten. Here the CDR3 reads CASKGSPAMNTEAFF. The CDR3 DNA reads as TGTGCCAGTAAGGGGAGCCCAGCCATGAACACTGAAGCTTTCTTT. The chain couples TRBV28 to TRBJ1-1, with D possibly TRBD1 on 5 matching bases. The germline V gene encodes CDR1 MDHEN and CDR2 SYDVKM. Trimming took 9 bases from V and 0 from J, leaving 17 bases between them. The CDR3 totals 15 residues. The full variable domain, rest sourced from reference TRBV28 and TRBJ1-1, is DVKVTQSSRYLVKRTGEKVFLECVQDMDHENMFWYRQDPGLGLRLIYFSYDVKMKEKGDIPEGYSVSREKKERFSLILESASTNQTSMYLCASKGSPAMNTEAFFGQGTRLTVV.

The V gene is TRBV19, the J gene TRBJ2-3, with 9 bases identical to TRBD2. Trimming cost V 5 bases and J 5 bases; bases outside gene matches: 11. Germline V CDR1 and CDR2: LNHDA, SQIVND (reference sequence). The CDR3 is 16 amino acids. CDR3 bases: TGTGCCAGTAGTCCCCAAGCGGGGGGACCAGGAGATACGCAGTATTTT. Translated: CASSPQAGGPGDTQYF.

This clonotype was recorded many times. This sequence joins TRBV10-3 and TRBJ1-1, with D maybe TRBD1 (6 bases). Trimming took off 6 bases at V and 1 base at J, with 12 bases between the two ends. Germline assignment: CDR1 ENHRY and CDR2 SYGVKD. CDR3 length: 14 amino acids. CDR3 DNA: TGTGCCATCAGCGCTCGGGACAAGAACACTGAAGCTTTCTTT. This gives the protein CAISARDKNTEAFF.